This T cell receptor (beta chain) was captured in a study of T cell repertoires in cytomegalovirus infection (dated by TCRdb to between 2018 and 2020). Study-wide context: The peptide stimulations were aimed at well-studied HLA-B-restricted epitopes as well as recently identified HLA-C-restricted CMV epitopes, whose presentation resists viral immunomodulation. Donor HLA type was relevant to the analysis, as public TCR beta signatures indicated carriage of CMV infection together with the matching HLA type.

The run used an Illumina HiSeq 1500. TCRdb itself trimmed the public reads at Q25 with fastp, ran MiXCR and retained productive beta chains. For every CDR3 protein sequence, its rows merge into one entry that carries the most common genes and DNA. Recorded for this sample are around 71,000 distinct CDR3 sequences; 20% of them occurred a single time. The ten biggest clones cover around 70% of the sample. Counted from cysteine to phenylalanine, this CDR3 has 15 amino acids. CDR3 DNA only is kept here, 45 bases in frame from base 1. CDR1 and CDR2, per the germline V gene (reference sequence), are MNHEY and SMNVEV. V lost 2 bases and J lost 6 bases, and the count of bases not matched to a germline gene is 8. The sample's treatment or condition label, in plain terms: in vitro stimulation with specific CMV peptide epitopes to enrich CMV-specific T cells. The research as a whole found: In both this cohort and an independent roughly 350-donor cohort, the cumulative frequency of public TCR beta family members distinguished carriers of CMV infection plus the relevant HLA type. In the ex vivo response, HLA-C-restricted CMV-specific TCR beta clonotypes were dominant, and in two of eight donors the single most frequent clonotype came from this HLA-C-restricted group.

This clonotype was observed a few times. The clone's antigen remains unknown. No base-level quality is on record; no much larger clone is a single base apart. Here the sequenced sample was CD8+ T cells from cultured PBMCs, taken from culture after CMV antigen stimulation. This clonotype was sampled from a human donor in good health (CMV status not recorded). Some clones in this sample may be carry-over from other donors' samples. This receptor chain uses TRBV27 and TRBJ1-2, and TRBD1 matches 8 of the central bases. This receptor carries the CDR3 CASSLAPGGRHGYTF. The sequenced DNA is TGTGCCAGCAGTTTAGCCCCAGGGGGCAGACATGGCTACACCTTC.